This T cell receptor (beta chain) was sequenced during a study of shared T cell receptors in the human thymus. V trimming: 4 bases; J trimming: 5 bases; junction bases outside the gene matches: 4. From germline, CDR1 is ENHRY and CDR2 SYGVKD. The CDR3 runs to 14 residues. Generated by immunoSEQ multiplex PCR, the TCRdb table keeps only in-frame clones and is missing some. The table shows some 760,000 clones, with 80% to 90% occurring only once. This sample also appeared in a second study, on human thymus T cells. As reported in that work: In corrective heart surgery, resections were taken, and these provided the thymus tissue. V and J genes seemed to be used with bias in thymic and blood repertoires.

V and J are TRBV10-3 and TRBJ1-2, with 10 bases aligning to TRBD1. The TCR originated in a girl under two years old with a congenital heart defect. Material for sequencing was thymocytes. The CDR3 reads CAISGQGAMYGYTF. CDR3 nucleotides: TGTGCCATCAGTGGACAGGGGGCGATGTATGGCTACACCTTC.